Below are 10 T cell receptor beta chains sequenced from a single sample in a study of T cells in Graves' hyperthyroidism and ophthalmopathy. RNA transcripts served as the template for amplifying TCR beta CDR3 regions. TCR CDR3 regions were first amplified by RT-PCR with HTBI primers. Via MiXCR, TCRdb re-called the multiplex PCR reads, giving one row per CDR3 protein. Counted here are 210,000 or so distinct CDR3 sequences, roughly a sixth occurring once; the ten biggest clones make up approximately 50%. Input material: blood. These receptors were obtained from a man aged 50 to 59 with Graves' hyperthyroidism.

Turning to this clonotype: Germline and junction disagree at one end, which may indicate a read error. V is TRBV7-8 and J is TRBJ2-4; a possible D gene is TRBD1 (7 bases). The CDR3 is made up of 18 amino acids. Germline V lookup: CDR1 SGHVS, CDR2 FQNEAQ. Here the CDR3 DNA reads TGTGCCAGCAGCTTAGGTGTTGGAGGGGGCCTAGCCAAAAACAATCAGTACTTC. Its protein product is CASSLGVGGGLAKNNQYF.

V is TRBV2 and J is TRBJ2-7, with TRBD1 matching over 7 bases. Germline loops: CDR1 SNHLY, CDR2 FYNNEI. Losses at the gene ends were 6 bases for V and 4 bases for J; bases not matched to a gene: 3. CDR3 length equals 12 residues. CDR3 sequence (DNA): TGTGCCAGCAGCTGCAGGGGGTACGAGCAGTACTTC. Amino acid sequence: CASSCRGYEQYF. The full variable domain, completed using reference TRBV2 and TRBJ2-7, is EPEVTQTPSHQVTQMGQEVILRCVPISNHLYFYWYRQILGQKVEFLVSFYNNEISEKSEIFDDQFSVERPDGSNFTLKIRSTKLEDSAMYFCASSCRGYEQYFGPGTRLTVT.

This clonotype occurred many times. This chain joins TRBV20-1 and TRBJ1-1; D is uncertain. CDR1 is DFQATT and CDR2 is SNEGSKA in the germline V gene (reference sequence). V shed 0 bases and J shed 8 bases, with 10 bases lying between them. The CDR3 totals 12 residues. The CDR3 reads CSAREREREAFF. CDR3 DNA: TGCAGTGCTAGAGAGAGGGAGAGGGAAGCTTTCTTT.

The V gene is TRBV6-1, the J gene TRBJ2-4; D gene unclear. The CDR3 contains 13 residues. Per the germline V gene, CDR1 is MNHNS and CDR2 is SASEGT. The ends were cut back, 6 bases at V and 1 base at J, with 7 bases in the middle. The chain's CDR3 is CASSQEAKNIQYF. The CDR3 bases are TGTGCCAGCAGCCAGGAGGCCAAAAACATTCAGTACTTC.

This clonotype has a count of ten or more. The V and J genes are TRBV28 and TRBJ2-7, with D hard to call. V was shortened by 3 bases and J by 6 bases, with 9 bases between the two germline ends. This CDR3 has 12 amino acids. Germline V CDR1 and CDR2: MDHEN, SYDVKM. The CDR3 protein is CASSFLGREQYF. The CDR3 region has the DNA TGTGCCAGCAGTTTTTTGGGTCGCGAGCAGTACTTC.

Here the CDR3 reads CATSDSDRGDGYEQYF. CDR3 DNA sequence: TGTGCCACCAGTGACTCGGACAGGGGGGACGGCTACGAGCAGTACTTC. This chain joins TRBV24-1 and TRBJ2-7; 10 bases are shared with TRBD1. The germline gives CDR1 KGHDR, CDR2 SFDVKD. Trimming cost V 4 bases and J 3 bases; bases outside gene matches: 8. The CDR3 is 16 amino acids.

The CDR3: CSAETTGAALYEQYF. The DNA of the CDR3 is TGCAGTGCTGAGACCACCGGGGCAGCACTCTACGAGCAGTACTTC. V is TRBV20-1 and J is TRBJ2-7, with D perhaps assigned TRBD1 or TRBD2 (5 bases each). Looked up from germline, CDR1 is DFQATT and CDR2 is SNEGSKA (reference sequence). Trimming shortened V by 5 bases and J by 3 bases, and 20 bases separated the two germline ends. The CDR3 totals 15 residues.

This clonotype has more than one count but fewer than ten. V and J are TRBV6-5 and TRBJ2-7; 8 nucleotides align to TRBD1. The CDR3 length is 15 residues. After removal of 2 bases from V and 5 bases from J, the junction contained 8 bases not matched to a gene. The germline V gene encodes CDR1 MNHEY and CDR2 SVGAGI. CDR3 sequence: CASSYPQGAKNEQYF. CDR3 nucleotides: TGTGCCAGCAGTTACCCCCAGGGGGCAAAGAACGAGCAGTACTTC.

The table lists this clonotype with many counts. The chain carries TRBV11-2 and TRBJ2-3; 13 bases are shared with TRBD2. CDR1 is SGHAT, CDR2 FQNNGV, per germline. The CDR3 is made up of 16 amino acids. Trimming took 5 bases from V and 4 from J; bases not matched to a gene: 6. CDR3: CASSLGLAGLADTQYF. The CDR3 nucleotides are TGTGCCAGCAGCCTGGGACTAGCGGGATTGGCAGATACGCAGTATTTT.

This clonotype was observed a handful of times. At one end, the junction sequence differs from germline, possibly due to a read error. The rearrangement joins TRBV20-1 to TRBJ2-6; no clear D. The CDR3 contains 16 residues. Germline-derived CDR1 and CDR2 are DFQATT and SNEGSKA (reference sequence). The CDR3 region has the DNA TGCAGTGCAAGAGCTGGGCGCAGCTCTGGGGCCAACGTCCTGACTTTC. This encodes CSARAGRSSGANVLTF.